This TCR beta chain was sequenced during a study of tumor-infiltrating lymphocytes in oesophageal squamous cell carcinoma listed by TCRdb under 2016. Reading from cysteine to phenylalanine, the CDR3 counts 17 amino acids. Here the CDR3 DNA is all that survives: 51 bases in frame from base 1. The germline V gene gives CDR1 as MNHNS and CDR2 as SASEGT. Compared with germline, V lacks 0 bases and J lacks 0 bases; bases without a gene match: 5. The table lists this clonotype with many counts. The specificity of this receptor is unknown. No much larger clone exists at a distance of one base, and base qualities are not known. The library was obtained by PCR. TCRdb names Illumina HiSeq 2000 as the instrument used. TCRdb trimmed the raw reads at Q25, called clones with MiXCR and kept productive beta chains. Entries that share a CDR3 protein sequence are merged under the most common genes and DNA. The sample table contains about 24,000 distinct CDR3 sequences; only one count was recorded for more than 35% of them. About 23% of the sample rests with the top ten.

Input material: esophageal tumor tissue. The sequence joins TRBV6-1 to TRBJ1-3, with TRBD1 identical over 7 junction bases. The receptor was isolated from a male donor with esophageal squamous cell carcinoma. The nucleotide sequence reads TGTGCCAGCAGTGAAGCCGGACAGGAAAGCTCTGGAAACACCATATATTTT. Translated, it reads CASSEAGQESSGNTIYF.